These T cell receptor beta chains were read from a single sample in a study of CDR3 diversity in severe acne. Using its own MiXCR run on the PCR reads, TCRdb lists one record per CDR3 protein. The repertoire holds more than 85,000 distinct CDR3 sequences, with approximately 47% as singletons. Sequencing was done on a sample of blood. Receptor source: a male donor with acne. Each CDR3 is given with its conserved first and last residue. Fields, in order: J gene, clone size, D gene, V gene, CDR3 DNA, CDR3 protein. D genes are given only for firm matches. Clone size appears in some rows only: once, few, many, or a class for an expanded clone.

j_call: TRBJ2-2; clone_size: many; d_call: TRBD2; v_call: TRBV3-1; cdr3_nt: TGTGCCAGCAGCCACCTAGCGGGAGCGAACACCGGGGAGCTGTTTTTT; cdr3_aa: CASSHLAGANTGELFF
j_call: TRBJ2-2; clone_size: .; d_call: TRBD1; v_call: TRBV20-1; cdr3_nt: TGCAGTGCTAGAGAATGGGGACAGGGTGACACCGGGGAGCTGTTTTTT; cdr3_aa: CSAREWGQGDTGELFF
j_call: TRBJ1-1; clone_size: .; d_call: .; v_call: TRBV30; cdr3_nt: TGTGCCTGGAGTACCGGGACGCTCTTAGCCTACGAATACACTGAAGCTTTCTTT; cdr3_aa: CAWSTGTLLAYEYTEAFF
j_call: TRBJ2-3; clone_size: many; d_call: .; v_call: TRBV12-3/TRBV12-4; cdr3_nt: TGTGCCAGCAGTAAAGGGGGGTCCTCCGCAGATACGCAGTATTTT; cdr3_aa: CASSKGGSSADTQYF
j_call: TRBJ2-1; clone_size: many; d_call: .; v_call: TRBV9; cdr3_nt: TGTGCCAGCAGAAGTACAGGGAATCGTGAGCAGTTCTTC; cdr3_aa: CASRSTGNREQFF
j_call: TRBJ2-7; clone_size: few; d_call: TRBD2; v_call: TRBV20-1; cdr3_nt: TGCAGTGCTAGAGATGGCGGGAGGGGCGTATACGAGCAGTACTTC; cdr3_aa: CSARDGGRGVYEQYF
j_call: TRBJ2-2; clone_size: .; d_call: TRBD1; v_call: TRBV25-1; cdr3_nt: TGTGCCAGCAGCGACATAGGGACAGGCAAAATCGGGGAGCTGTTTTTT; cdr3_aa: CASSDIGTGKIGELFF
j_call: TRBJ1-4; clone_size: many; d_call: .; v_call: TRBV28; cdr3_nt: TGTGCCCTCCAGGACAACAGCCGCGAAAAACTGTTTTTT; cdr3_aa: CALQDNSREKLFF
j_call: TRBJ1-5; clone_size: .; d_call: .; v_call: TRBV5-4; cdr3_nt: TGTGCCAGCAGCATGTGGCCTGAGGGTTCCTACGAGCATTTT; cdr3_aa: CASSMWPEGSYEHF
j_call: TRBJ2-2; clone_size: .; d_call: .; v_call: TRBV12-3/TRBV12-4; cdr3_nt: TGTGCCAGCAGTCTTCAGGACGGCGGGGAGCTGTTTTTT; cdr3_aa: CASSLQDGGELFF
j_call: TRBJ2-7; clone_size: few; d_call: TRBD1; v_call: TRBV25-1; cdr3_nt: TGTGCCAGCAGTTGGTACAGGGGGAGCTACGAGCAGTACTTC; cdr3_aa: CASSWYRGSYEQYF
j_call: TRBJ1-5; clone_size: .; d_call: .; v_call: TRBV6-2/TRBV6-3; cdr3_nt: TGTGCCAGCAGTTACTCGTTGGAGACCGGGGAGCCCCAGCATTTT; cdr3_aa: CASSYSLETGEPQHF
j_call: TRBJ2-2; clone_size: .; d_call: .; v_call: TRBV5-4; cdr3_nt: TGTGCCAGCAGCTTTAAAGGGGACACCGGGGAGCTGTTTTTT; cdr3_aa: CASSFKGDTGELFF
j_call: TRBJ1-5; clone_size: few; d_call: TRBD1; v_call: TRBV29-1; cdr3_nt: TGCAGCGCCCGGGACAGTACGAATCAGCCCCAGCATTTT; cdr3_aa: CSARDSTNQPQHF
j_call: TRBJ1-4; clone_size: few; d_call: TRBD1; v_call: TRBV12-3/TRBV12-4; cdr3_nt: TGTGCCAGCAGTGGGGTATTGGGACAGGGGGATGAAAAACTGTTTTTT; cdr3_aa: CASSGVLGQGDEKLFF
j_call: TRBJ1-5; clone_size: few; d_call: TRBD1; v_call: TRBV18; cdr3_nt: TGTGCCAGCTCACCACCGGGCGGACAGGGGTCGAATCAGCCCCAGCATTTT; cdr3_aa: CASSPPGGQGSNQPQHF
j_call: TRBJ2-7; clone_size: .; d_call: TRBD2; v_call: TRBV2; cdr3_nt: TGTGCCAGCAGTGGGACTAGCGGGATAGGTCGCGGCGAGCAGTACTTC; cdr3_aa: CASSGTSGIGRGEQYF
j_call: TRBJ2-1; clone_size: once; d_call: .; v_call: TRBV19; cdr3_nt: TGTGCCAGTAGTGGCTTGAATGAGCAGTTCTTC; cdr3_aa: CASSGLNEQFF
j_call: TRBJ1-5; clone_size: medium-sized; d_call: .; v_call: TRBV7-8; cdr3_nt: TGTGCCAGCAGCTCTGGGACCGGAAATAGCAATCAGCCCCAGCATTTT; cdr3_aa: CASSSGTGNSNQPQHF
j_call: TRBJ1-1; clone_size: .; d_call: .; v_call: TRBV24-1; cdr3_nt: TGTGCCACCAGTGAGTCGGGGAACACTGAAGCTTTCTTT; cdr3_aa: CATSESGNTEAFF
j_call: TRBJ2-5; clone_size: few; d_call: TRBD2; v_call: TRBV25-1; cdr3_nt: TGTGCCAGCAGTCCTAGCGGGAGCGGAGAGACCCAGTACTTC; cdr3_aa: CASSPSGSGETQYF
j_call: TRBJ2-1; clone_size: many; d_call: .; v_call: TRBV14; cdr3_nt: TGTGCCAGCAGCCAAGGTCGGGGTTGGCTAAATGAGCAGTTCTTC; cdr3_aa: CASSQGRGWLNEQFF
j_call: TRBJ2-7; clone_size: .; d_call: TRBD2; v_call: TRBV20-1; cdr3_nt: TGCAGTGCTAGAGATCCTAGCGGGAGGGCCGTCGAGCAGTACTTC; cdr3_aa: CSARDPSGRAVEQYF
j_call: TRBJ2-5; clone_size: few; d_call: TRBD2; v_call: TRBV12-3/TRBV12-4; cdr3_nt: TGTGCCAGCAGCAAATTAGCGGGAATTCAAGAGACCCAGTACTTC; cdr3_aa: CASSKLAGIQETQYF
j_call: TRBJ2-1; clone_size: many; d_call: TRBD2; v_call: TRBV24-1; cdr3_nt: TGTGCCACCAGTGACCCTGGACTAGCGGGTCCTGATGAGCAGTTCTTC; cdr3_aa: CATSDPGLAGPDEQFF
j_call: TRBJ1-5; clone_size: many; d_call: .; v_call: TRBV2; cdr3_nt: TGTGCCAGCAGTGACGGGACGAACACTCAGCCCCAGCATTTT; cdr3_aa: CASSDGTNTQPQHF
j_call: TRBJ2-5; clone_size: .; d_call: TRBD1; v_call: TRBV2; cdr3_nt: TGTGCCAGCAGTAAATCCGGGACAGGGGGAGAGACCCAGTACTTC; cdr3_aa: CASSKSGTGGETQYF
j_call: TRBJ2-1; clone_size: .; d_call: TRBD1; v_call: TRBV20-1; cdr3_nt: TGCAGTGTCAGGGGGCAGTACAATGAGCAGTTCTTC; cdr3_aa: CSVRGQYNEQFF
j_call: TRBJ2-5; clone_size: .; d_call: .; v_call: TRBV5-4; cdr3_nt: TGTGCCAGCAGCCGATCCGGGCGGACGGAGACCCAGTACTTC; cdr3_aa: CASSRSGRTETQYF
j_call: TRBJ2-2; clone_size: many; d_call: TRBD2; v_call: TRBV28; cdr3_nt: TGTGCCAACCCTCGTGGACAATTGCGGGAGAGGTCCGGGGAGCTGTTTTTT; cdr3_aa: CANPRGQLRERSGELFF
j_call: TRBJ2-1; clone_size: .; d_call: .; v_call: TRBV5-4; cdr3_nt: TGTGCCAGCAGCTTGGGGACTAACTCCTACGAGCAGTTCTTC; cdr3_aa: CASSLGTNSYEQFF
j_call: TRBJ2-5; clone_size: few; d_call: .; v_call: TRBV4-1; cdr3_nt: TGCGCCAGCAGCCAAGCCAAAAGTTGGGGGTCCAAAGAGACCCAGTACTTC; cdr3_aa: CASSQAKSWGSKETQYF
j_call: TRBJ2-7; clone_size: .; d_call: TRBD2; v_call: TRBV20-1; cdr3_nt: TGCAGTGCTAGAGATGTAACTAGCGGGAGTCGCGGGATCCCCTTCGAGCAGTACTTC; cdr3_aa: CSARDVTSGSRGIPFEQYF
j_call: TRBJ2-5; clone_size: .; d_call: TRBD2; v_call: TRBV10-3; cdr3_nt: TGTGCCAGCATCCGACTAGCGGGAGAAGAGACCCAGTACTTC; cdr3_aa: CASIRLAGEETQYF
j_call: TRBJ2-7; clone_size: once; d_call: .; v_call: TRBV15; cdr3_nt: TGTGCCACCAGCAGAGCATTGACCTACGAGCAGTACTTC; cdr3_aa: CATSRALTYEQYF
j_call: TRBJ2-3; clone_size: .; d_call: TRBD2; v_call: TRBV24-1; cdr3_nt: TGTGCCACCAGAAGCGGGAAGGAAGGGTCGGCAGATACGCAGTATTTT; cdr3_aa: CATRSGKEGSADTQYF
j_call: TRBJ2-3; clone_size: .; d_call: TRBD2; v_call: TRBV9; cdr3_nt: TGTGCCAGCAGCGGGAGGACTAGCGGGAGAACAGATACGCAGTATTTT; cdr3_aa: CASSGRTSGRTDTQYF
j_call: TRBJ2-5; clone_size: .; d_call: TRBD2; v_call: TRBV25-1; cdr3_nt: TGTGCCAGCAAAGGAGCGGGGGGCCTTCCCCAAGAGACCCAGTACTTC; cdr3_aa: CASKGAGGLPQETQYF
j_call: TRBJ2-5; clone_size: once; d_call: .; v_call: TRBV6-5; cdr3_nt: TGTGCCAGCAGTTTTCGTCGGGATAGGGAGCAGTACTTC; cdr3_aa: CASSFRRDREQYF
j_call: TRBJ1-4; clone_size: .; d_call: .; v_call: TRBV4-2; cdr3_nt: TGTGCCAGCAGCCAACTCTCAGGGGATAGCGAAAAACTGTTTTTT; cdr3_aa: CASSQLSGDSEKLFF
j_call: TRBJ2-1; clone_size: .; d_call: TRBD2; v_call: TRBV9; cdr3_nt: TGTGCCAGCAGCGTAGGGGTTAGCGGGGGTACCTACAATGAGCAGTTCTTC; cdr3_aa: CASSVGVSGGTYNEQFF
j_call: TRBJ1-2; clone_size: few; d_call: TRBD1; v_call: TRBV7-2; cdr3_nt: TGTGCCAGCAGCCCGCTCCTTCCGGGACAGGGGCCCTATGGCTACACCTTC; cdr3_aa: CASSPLLPGQGPYGYTF
j_call: TRBJ1-5; clone_size: .; d_call: .; v_call: TRBV7-2; cdr3_nt: TGTGCCAGCAGCTTAGGGATGAGCAATCAGCCCCAGCATTTT; cdr3_aa: CASSLGMSNQPQHF
j_call: TRBJ2-5; clone_size: many; d_call: TRBD2; v_call: TRBV6-2/TRBV6-3; cdr3_nt: TGTGCCAGCAGTCGACGACTAGCGGGAGGAGGCCCCCGCCAAGAGACCCAGTACTTC; cdr3_aa: CASSRRLAGGGPRQETQYF
j_call: TRBJ1-1; clone_size: once; d_call: .; v_call: TRBV10-1; cdr3_nt: TGCGCCAGCAGTGAGTTGTACGGGGAGACTGAAGCTTTCTTT; cdr3_aa: CASSELYGETEAFF
j_call: TRBJ2-2; clone_size: once; d_call: TRBD2; v_call: TRBV5-1; cdr3_nt: TGCGCCAGCAGCTTGACGACCGCCGGGACTAGTGGCGGGGAGCTGTTTTTT; cdr3_aa: CASSLTTAGTSGGELFF
j_call: TRBJ2-7; clone_size: .; d_call: .; v_call: TRBV24-1; cdr3_nt: TGTGCCACCAGTCAGGGGCCCACCTACGAGCAGTACTTC; cdr3_aa: CATSQGPTYEQYF
j_call: TRBJ2-6; clone_size: .; d_call: .; v_call: TRBV6-5; cdr3_nt: TGTGCCAGCAGCTACGGACGGCGTACTTTCTCTGGGGCCAACGTCCTGACTTTC; cdr3_aa: CASSYGRRTFSGANVLTF
j_call: TRBJ2-1; clone_size: many; d_call: .; v_call: TRBV29-1; cdr3_nt: TGCAGCGCCGAGGGTACTAGGAGCTCCTACAATGAGCAGTTCTTC; cdr3_aa: CSAEGTRSSYNEQFF
j_call: TRBJ1-6; clone_size: .; d_call: .; v_call: TRBV10-2; cdr3_nt: TGCGCCAGTGGCATAATGATAAGTTCACCCCTCCACTTT; cdr3_aa: CASGIMISSPLHF
j_call: TRBJ2-7; clone_size: .; d_call: .; v_call: TRBV15; cdr3_nt: TGTGCCACCAGCAGTCGTACAACCGCTAGGGAATACGAGCAGTACTTC; cdr3_aa: CATSSRTTAREYEQYF
j_call: TRBJ2-1; clone_size: medium-sized; d_call: TRBD2; v_call: TRBV7-6; cdr3_nt: TGTGCCAGCAGCTCTAGGGCGGGAGGATATGAGCAGTTCTTC; cdr3_aa: CASSSRAGGYEQFF
j_call: TRBJ1-6; clone_size: medium-sized; d_call: .; v_call: TRBV9; cdr3_nt: TGTGCCAGCAGCGGATCTAATTCACCCCTCCACTTT; cdr3_aa: CASSGSNSPLHF
j_call: TRBJ2-7; clone_size: few; d_call: TRBD2; v_call: TRBV29-1; cdr3_nt: TGCAGCGTTGAAGCAAGCGGGAGGTACCACGAGCAGTACTTC; cdr3_aa: CSVEASGRYHEQYF
j_call: TRBJ2-7; clone_size: .; d_call: TRBD1; v_call: TRBV29-1; cdr3_nt: TGCAGCATTCGGCTAGGGACAGGGATCTACGAGCAGTACTTC; cdr3_aa: CSIRLGTGIYEQYF